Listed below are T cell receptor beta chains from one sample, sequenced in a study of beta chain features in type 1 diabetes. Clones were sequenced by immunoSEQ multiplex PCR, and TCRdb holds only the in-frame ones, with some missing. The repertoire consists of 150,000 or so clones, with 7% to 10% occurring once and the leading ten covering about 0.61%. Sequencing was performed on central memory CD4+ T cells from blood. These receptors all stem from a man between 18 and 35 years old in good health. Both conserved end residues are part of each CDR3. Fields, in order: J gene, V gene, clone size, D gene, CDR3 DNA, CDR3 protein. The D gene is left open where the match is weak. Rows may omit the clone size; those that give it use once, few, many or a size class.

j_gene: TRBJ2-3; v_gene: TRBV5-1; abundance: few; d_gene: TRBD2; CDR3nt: TGCGCCAGCAGCACCCGACTAGCGGGGGGGGCAGATACGCAGTATTTT; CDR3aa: CASSTRLAGGADTQYF
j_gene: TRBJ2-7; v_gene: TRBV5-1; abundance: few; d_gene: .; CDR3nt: TGCGCCAGCAGCTTGGCCAAACAGGGTTTTAGGGACGAGCAGTACTTC; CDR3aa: CASSLAKQGFRDEQYF
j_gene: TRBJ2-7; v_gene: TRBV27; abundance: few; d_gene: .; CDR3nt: TGTGCCAGCAGTTACCAGGGGGGCGAGCAGTACTTC; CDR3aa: CASSYQGGEQYF
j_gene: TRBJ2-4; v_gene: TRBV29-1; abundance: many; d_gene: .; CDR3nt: TGCAGCGTAGAACAGGATTCAAACATTCAGTACTTC; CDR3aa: CSVEQDSNIQYF
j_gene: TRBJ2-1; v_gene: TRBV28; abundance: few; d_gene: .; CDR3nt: TGTGCCAGCAGTTTTCCTCCTCCCGGGACATCCTCCTACAATGAGCAGTTCTTC; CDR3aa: CASSFPPPGTSSYNEQFF
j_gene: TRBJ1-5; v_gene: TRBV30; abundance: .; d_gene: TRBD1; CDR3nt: TGTGCCTGGGCGACAGGGCTGAGCCAGCCCCAGCATTTT; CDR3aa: CAWATGLSQPQHF
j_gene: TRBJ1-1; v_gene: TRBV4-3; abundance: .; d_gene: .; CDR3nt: TGCGCCAGCAGCCAAGGTCCAGGGTTCCTCCACACTGAAGCTTTCTTT; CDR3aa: CASSQGPGFLHTEAFF
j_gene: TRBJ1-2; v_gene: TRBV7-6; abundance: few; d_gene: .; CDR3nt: TGTGCCAGCAGCTTCCAGGAACACGGCTACACCTTC; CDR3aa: CASSFQEHGYTF
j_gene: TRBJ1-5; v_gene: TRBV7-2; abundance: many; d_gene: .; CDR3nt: TGTGCCAGCAGCCGGGACAACAATCAGCCCCAGCATTTT; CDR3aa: CASSRDNNQPQHF
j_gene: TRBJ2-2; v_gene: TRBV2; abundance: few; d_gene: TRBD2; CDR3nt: TGTGCCAGCCGGTCGAATCTAGCGGGGGGGAACACCGGGGAGCTGTTTTTT; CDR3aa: CASRSNLAGGNTGELFF
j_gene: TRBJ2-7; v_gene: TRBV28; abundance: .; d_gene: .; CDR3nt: TGTGCCAGCACCTACCCCGGACAGAGCTACGAGCAGTACTTC; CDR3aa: CASTYPGQSYEQYF
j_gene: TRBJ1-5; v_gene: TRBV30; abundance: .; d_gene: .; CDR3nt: TGTGCCTGGGGACAGACAAATCAGCCCCAGCATTTT; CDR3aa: CAWGQTNQPQHF
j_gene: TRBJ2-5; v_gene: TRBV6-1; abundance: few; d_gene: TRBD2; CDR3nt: TGTGCCAGCAGTGGGGGACTAGCGGGGGGGCCGGCGGCCCAGTACTTC; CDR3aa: CASSGGLAGGPAAQYF
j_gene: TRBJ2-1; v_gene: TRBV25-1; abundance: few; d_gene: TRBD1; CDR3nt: TGTGCCAGCAGCGAACGACAGGGCTGGAACAATGAGCAGTTCTTC; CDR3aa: CASSERQGWNNEQFF
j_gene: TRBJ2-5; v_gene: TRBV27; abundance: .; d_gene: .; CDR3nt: TGTGCCAGCACGCGGGTGGGGTCCCAAGAGACCCAGTACTTC; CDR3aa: CASTRVGSQETQYF
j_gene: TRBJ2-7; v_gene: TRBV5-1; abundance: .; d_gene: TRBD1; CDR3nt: TGCGCCAGCAGCTCACAGGGGACCTCCAACTACGAGCAGTACTTC; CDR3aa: CASSSQGTSNYEQYF
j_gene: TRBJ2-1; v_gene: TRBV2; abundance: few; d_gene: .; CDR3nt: TGTGCCAGCAATTCAAACAATGAGCAGTTCTTC; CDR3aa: CASNSNNEQFF
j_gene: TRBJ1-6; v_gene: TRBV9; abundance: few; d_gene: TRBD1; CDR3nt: TGTGCCAGCAGCGTAGTCCTAAACCGGGACAGGGGGAATTCACCCCTCCACTTT; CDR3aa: CASSVVLNRDRGNSPLHF
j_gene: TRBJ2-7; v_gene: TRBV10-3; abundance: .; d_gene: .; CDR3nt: TGTGCCATCAGTGAGGGAGGGGACAGCGCCCACTACGAGCAGTACTTC; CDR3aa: CAISEGGDSAHYEQYF
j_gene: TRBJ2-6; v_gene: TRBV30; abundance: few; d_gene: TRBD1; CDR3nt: TGTGCCTGGAGGAAGACAGGGGGCTCTGGGGCCAACGTCCTGACTTTC; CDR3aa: CAWRKTGGSGANVLTF
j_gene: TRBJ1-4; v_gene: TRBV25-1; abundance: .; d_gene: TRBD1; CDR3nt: TGTGCCAGCAGTGAAAACAGGGGGCGAGGTGAAAAACTGTTTTTT; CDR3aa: CASSENRGRGEKLFF
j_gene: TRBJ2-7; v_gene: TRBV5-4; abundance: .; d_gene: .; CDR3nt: TGTGCCAGCAGCCCTACAGATTCCCCGTCCGAGCAGTACTTC; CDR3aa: CASSPTDSPSEQYF
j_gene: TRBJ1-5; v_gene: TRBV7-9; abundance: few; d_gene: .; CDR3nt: TGTGCCAGCAGCCGAGGACAGCTTAATCAGCCCCAGCATTTT; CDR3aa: CASSRGQLNQPQHF
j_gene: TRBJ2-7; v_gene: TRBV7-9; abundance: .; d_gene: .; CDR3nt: TGTGCCAGCAGCGGGGGAAGCAGGGGTTCCTACGAGCAGTACTTC; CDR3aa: CASSGGSRGSYEQYF
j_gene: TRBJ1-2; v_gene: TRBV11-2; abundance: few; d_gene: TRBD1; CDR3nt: TGTGCCAGCAGCGCCCGACAGGGTCTGTCTGATGGCTACACCTTC; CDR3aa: CASSARQGLSDGYTF
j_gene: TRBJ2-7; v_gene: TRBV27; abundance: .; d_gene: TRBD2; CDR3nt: TGTGCCAGCAGTTTATGGTCGGGGGGATACGAGCAGTACTTC; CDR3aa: CASSLWSGGYEQYF
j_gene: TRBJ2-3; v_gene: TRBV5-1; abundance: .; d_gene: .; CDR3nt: TGCGCCAGCAGCCCCCCAGGGGCGGGGGGCACAGATACGCAGTATTTT; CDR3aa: CASSPPGAGGTDTQYF
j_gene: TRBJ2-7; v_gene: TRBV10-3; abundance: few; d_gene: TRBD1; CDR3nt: TGTGCCATCAGTGAGTCGACAGGGGGTGGGGAGCAGTACTTC; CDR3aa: CAISESTGGGEQYF
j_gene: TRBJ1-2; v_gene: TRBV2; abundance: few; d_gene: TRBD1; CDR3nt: TGTGCCAGCAGTGACTCGGAGACAGGGGTCTATGGCTACACCTTC; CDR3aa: CASSDSETGVYGYTF
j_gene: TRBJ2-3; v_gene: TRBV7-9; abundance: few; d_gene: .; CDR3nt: TGTGCCAGCAGCTTAGAGCGGCTTAGCACAGATACGCAGTATTTT; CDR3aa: CASSLERLSTDTQYF
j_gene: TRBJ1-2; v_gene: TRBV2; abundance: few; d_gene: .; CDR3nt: TGTGCCAGCAGGGCCGGGAAGGACGGCTACACCTTC; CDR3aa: CASRAGKDGYTF
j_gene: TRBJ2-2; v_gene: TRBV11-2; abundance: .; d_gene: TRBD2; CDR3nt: TGTGCCAGCAGCACCCGGACTAGGAATACGGGCGGGGAGCTGTTTTTT; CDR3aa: CASSTRTRNTGGELFF
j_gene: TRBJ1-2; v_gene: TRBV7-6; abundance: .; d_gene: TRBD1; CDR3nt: TGTGCCAGCAGCCCCTACGGACAGGGAGACTATGGCTACACCTTC; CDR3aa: CASSPYGQGDYGYTF
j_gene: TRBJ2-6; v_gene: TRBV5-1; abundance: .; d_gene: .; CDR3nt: TGCGCCAGCAGCTTGGGGGGCGTCTCCGGGGCCAACGTCCTGACTTTC; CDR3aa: CASSLGGVSGANVLTF
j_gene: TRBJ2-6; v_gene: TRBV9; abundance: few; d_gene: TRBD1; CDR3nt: TGTGCCAGCAGCGTAGGGGGACAGGGTGACTCTGGGGCCAACGTCCTGACTTTC; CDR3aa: CASSVGGQGDSGANVLTF
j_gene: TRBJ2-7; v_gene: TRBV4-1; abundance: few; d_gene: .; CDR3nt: TGCGCCAGCAGCCAAGTACAGGCCTACGAGCAGTACTTC; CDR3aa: CASSQVQAYEQYF
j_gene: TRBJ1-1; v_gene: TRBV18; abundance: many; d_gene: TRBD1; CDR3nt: TGTGCCAGCTCACCCCTAAGGACAGGGTCGAACACTGAAGCTTTCTTT; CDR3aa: CASSPLRTGSNTEAFF
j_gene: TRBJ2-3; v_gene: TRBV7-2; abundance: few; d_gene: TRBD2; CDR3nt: TGTGCCAGCAGCTTAGGTGGTAGCGGGGACTCAGATACGCAGTATTTT; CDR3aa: CASSLGGSGDSDTQYF
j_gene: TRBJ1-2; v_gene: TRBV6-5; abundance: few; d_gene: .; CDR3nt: TGTGCCAGCAGACCAACAGGCTCCTATGGCTACACCTTC; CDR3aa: CASRPTGSYGYTF
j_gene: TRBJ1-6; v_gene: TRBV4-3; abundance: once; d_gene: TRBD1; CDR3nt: TGCGCCAGCAGCCAAACCAATGACAGGGCCGCTTCACCCCTCCACTTT; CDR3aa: CASSQTNDRAASPLHF
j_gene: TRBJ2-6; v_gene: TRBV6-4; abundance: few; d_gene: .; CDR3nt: TGTGCCAGCAGCCTCAGGGCTGCCGCCCCTGGGGCCAACGTCCTGACTTTC; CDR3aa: CASSLRAAAPGANVLTF
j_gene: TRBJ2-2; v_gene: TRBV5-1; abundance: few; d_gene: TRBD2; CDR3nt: TGCGCCAGCAGCCCAGGGACTAGCGGGGGGCTCCGCCTCACCTTT; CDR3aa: CASSPGTSGGLRLTF
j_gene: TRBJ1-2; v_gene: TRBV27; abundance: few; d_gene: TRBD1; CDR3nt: TGTGCCAGCAGTTTATCGATCCTAGGCAGGGGGCAGATACGAGATTATGGCTACACCTTC; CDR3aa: CASSLSILGRGQIRDYGYTF
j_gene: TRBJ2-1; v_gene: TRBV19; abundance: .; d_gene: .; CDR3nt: TGTGCCAGTAGTGAGGCTCAAGCCTCCTACAATGAGCAGTTCTTC; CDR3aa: CASSEAQASYNEQFF
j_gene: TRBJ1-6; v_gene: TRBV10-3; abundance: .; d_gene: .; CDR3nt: TGTGCCATCGCGGCAGGGAGGATTGGCTCCTATAATTCACCCCTCCACTTT; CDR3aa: CAIAAGRIGSYNSPLHF
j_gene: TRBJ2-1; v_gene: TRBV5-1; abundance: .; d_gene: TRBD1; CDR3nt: TGCGCCAGCAGCTTGGAATACAGGGGAGACAATGAGCAGTTCTTC; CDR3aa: CASSLEYRGDNEQFF
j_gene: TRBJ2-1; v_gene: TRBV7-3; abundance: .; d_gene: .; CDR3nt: TGTGCCAGCAGCTTCAGGGCCGCGGGAAATGAGCAGTTCTTC; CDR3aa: CASSFRAAGNEQFF
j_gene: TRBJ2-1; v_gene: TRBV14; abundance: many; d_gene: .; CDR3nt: TGTGCCAGCAGCCAACAACAGGGTGGTGAGCAGTTCTTC; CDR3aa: CASSQQQGGEQFF